The 9 T cell receptor beta chains listed next were all sequenced from one sample in a study of T cells in Graves' hyperthyroidism and ophthalmopathy. Authors of the study amplified TCR beta CDR3 regions from RNA transcripts. First-round RT-PCR targeting the TCR CDR3 was performed with the HTBI primer set. TCRdb reprocessed the multiplex PCR reads with MiXCR, giving one entry per CDR3 protein. The sample records some 250,000 distinct CDR3 sequences, more than 14% being singletons. The sample taken for sequencing was blood. The receptors were gathered from a woman in her thirties or forties with Graves' hyperthyroidism that later progressed to Graves' ophthalmopathy.

This clonotype was seen ten or more times. This rearrangement joins TRBV29-1 to TRBJ2-5; D call uncertain. Trimming removed 3 bases from V and 2 bases from J, with 10 bases in between. Germline V gives CDR1 SQVTM, CDR2 ANQGSEA. The CDR3 consists of 13 residues. This CDR3 is CSVDSISQETQYF. Written as DNA, the CDR3 is TGCAGCGTTGACTCAATCAGTCAAGAGACCCAGTACTTC.

This clonotype was detected many times. This chain connects TRBV6-1 to TRBJ1-2; D perhaps matches TRBD1 (5 bases). CDR3 size: 11 residues. V was trimmed by 5 bases and J by 8 bases, leaving 9 bases between them. Germline V lookup: CDR1 MNHNS, CDR2 SASEGT. The chain's CDR3 is CASSQGPGYTF. For the CDR3, the DNA is TGTGCCAGCAGTCAGGGCCCCGGCTACACCTTC.

Turning to this clonotype: A read error may account for a junction end that differs from germline. The rearrangement links TRBV6-1 to TRBJ1-4; 9 bases are a match to TRBD1. CDR3 size: 13 residues. Looked up from germline, CDR1 is MNHNS and CDR2 is SASEGT. CDR3 nucleotides: TGTGCCAGCCGTGACAGGGGGGATGAAAAACTGTTTTTT. Translated, it gives CASRDRGDEKLFF.

This clonotype has only a few counts. The rearrangement uses TRBV7-9 and TRBJ1-4; the D is unclear. The CDR3 runs 15 residues. V lost 2 bases and J 6 bases, leaving 13 bases between the germline ends. Germline V gene sequence: CDR1 SEHNR, CDR2 FQNEAQ (reference sequence). In DNA, the CDR3 is TGTGCCAGCAGCTTAACCCAGGACGGGGATGAAAAACTGTTTTTT. Translated, it gives CASSLTQDGDEKLFF.

This clonotype has ten or more counts. V usage is TRBV28 and J usage is TRBJ1-5; D not resolved. Trimming left V 2 bases short and J 6 bases short, with 11 bases between. CDR1 and CDR2 (germline): MDHEN, SYDVKM. The length of the CDR3 is 14 residues. CDR3 in amino acids: CASSLTDRIQPQHF. The CDR3 nucleotides are TGTGCCAGCAGTTTAACCGATCGGATTCAGCCCCAGCATTTT.

In this sample, this clonotype turned up many times. The J gene is TRBJ2-5, the V gene TRBV5-1; D possibly matches TRBD1 or TRBD2 (6 bases each). Between the trimmed V and J ends, which lost 4 bases and 1 base, there was a span of 14 bases. Germline loops: CDR1 SGHRS, CDR2 YFSETQ. CDR3 length equals 15 residues. CDR3 region: CASSIGQRVQETQYF. CDR3 DNA: TGCGCCAGCAGCATCGGACAGCGGGTCCAAGAGACCCAGTACTTC.

There are many counts of this clonotype. V and J are TRBV20-1 and TRBJ2-7, with 8 bases lining up with TRBD2. Unmatched junction bases numbered 8, after V lost 6 bases and J lost 4 bases. The CDR3 is 13 residues long. The germline CDR1 and CDR2 sequences are DFQATT and SNEGSKA (reference sequence). The CDR3 protein is CSATSGLVYEQYF. The DNA for the CDR3 is TGCAGTGCCACCTCGGGACTAGTTTACGAGCAGTACTTC.

The table lists this clonotype with many counts. CDR3 nucleotide sequence: TGCAGTGCGCCAGCAAGGCCAGGGGGACGGACTGAAGCTTTCTTT. As protein: CSAPARPGGRTEAFF. The genes are TRBV20-1 and TRBJ1-1, with TRBD1 matching over 7 bases. This CDR3 is built from 15 residues. Germline CDR1 DFQATT, CDR2 SNEGSKA (reference sequence). The V gene end was trimmed by 6 bases and the J gene end by 5 bases; junction bases not matched to a gene: 15.

This clonotype has at least ten counts. CDR3 DNA sequence: TGTGCCAGCAGCTTTATAAACTACGAGCAGTACTTC. It yields the protein CASSFINYEQYF. The rearrangement uses TRBV11-2 and TRBJ2-7; D gene ambiguous. V shed 3 bases and J shed 3 bases, with 6 bases lying between them. The germline gives CDR1 SGHAT, CDR2 FQNNGV. The CDR3 spans 12 residues.